This TCR beta chain was observed in a study of T cell changes during pregnancy in multiple sclerosis (dated by TCRdb to between 2018 and 2021). As for the study more broadly: Changes in the T cell repertoire over the course of pregnancy were examined in this study in women with multiple sclerosis.

Germline trimming amounts to 6 bases on V and 0 bases on J, with 8 as the count of junction bases outside the gene matches. CDR1 MNHNS and CDR2 SASEGT are derived from the germline V gene. Inclusive of the bounding cysteine and phenylalanine, the CDR3 is 15 residues long. The read is trimmed to its CDR3 DNA, 45 bases read in frame from base 1. Concerning this clone itself: It lacks a known antigen. Base-call qualities are not available, and no considerably larger clone is one nucleotide away.

Libraries were constructed by the immunoSEQ multiplex PCR assay. This immuneACCESS table, as held by TCRdb, lists in-frame sequences with V and J called but not all clones. Of the missing ones, under half trace to an unresolved V gene in checked studies; the others have no known cause. Across this sample there are more than 85,000 clones, with around 95% seen only once. The ten largest clones capture around 1.4% of the sample. The sequence links TRBV6-1 to TRBJ2-7, with 7 bases in between that match TRBD2. The sequence was collected from a female donor in good health, enrolled as a control in a pregnancy study. The input for sequencing was peripheral blood, taken in the third trimester of pregnancy. In nucleotides, the sequence is TGTGCCAGCAGCACAACCGGGACTATCTCCTACGAGCAGTACTTC. It codes for CASSTTGTISYEQYF.